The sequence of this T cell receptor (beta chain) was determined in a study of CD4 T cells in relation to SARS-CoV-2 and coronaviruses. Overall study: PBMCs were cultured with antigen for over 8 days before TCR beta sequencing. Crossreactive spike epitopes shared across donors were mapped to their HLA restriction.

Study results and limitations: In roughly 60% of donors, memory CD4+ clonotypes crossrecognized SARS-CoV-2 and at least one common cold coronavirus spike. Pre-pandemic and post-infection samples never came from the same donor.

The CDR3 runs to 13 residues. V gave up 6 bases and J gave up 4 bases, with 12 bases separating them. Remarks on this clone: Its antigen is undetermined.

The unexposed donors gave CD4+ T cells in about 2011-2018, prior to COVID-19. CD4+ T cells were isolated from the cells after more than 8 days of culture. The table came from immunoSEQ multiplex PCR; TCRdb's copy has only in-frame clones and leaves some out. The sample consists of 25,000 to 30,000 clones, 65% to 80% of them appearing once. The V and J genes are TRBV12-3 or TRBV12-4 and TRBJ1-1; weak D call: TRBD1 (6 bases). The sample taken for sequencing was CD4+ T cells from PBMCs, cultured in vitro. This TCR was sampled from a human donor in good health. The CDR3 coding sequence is TGTGCCAGCAGGGGTACAGGGATCACTGAAGCTTTCTTT. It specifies CASRGTGITEAFF.